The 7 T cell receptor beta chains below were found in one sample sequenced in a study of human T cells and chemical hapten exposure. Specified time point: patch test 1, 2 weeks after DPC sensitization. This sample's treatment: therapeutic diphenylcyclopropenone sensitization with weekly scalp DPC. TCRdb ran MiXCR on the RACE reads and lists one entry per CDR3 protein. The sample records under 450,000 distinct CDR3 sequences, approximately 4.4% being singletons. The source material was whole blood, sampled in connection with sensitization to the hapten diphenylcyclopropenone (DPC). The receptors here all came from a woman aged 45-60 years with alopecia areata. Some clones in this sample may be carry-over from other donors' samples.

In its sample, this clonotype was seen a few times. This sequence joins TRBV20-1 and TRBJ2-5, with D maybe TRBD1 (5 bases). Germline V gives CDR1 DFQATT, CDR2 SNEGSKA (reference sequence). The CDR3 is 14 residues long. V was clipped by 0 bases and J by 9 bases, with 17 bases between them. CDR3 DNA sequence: TGCAGTGCTAGAGATCGGAGACAGATAGGGGCCCAGTACTTC. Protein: CSARDRRQIGAQYF.

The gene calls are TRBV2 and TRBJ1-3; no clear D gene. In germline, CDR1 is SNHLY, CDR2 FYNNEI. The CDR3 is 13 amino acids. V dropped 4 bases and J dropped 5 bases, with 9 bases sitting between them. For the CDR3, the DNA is TGTGCCAGCAGTGTCCTAGGGAGAAACACCATATATTTT. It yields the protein CASSVLGRNTIYF.

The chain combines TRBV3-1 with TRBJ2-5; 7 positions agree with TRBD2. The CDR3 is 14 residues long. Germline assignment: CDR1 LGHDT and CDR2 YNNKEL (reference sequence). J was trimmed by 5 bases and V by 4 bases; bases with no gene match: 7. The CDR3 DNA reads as TGTGCCAGCAGCCTAGCGGGCGACCGGGAGACCCAGTACTTC. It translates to CASSLAGDRETQYF.

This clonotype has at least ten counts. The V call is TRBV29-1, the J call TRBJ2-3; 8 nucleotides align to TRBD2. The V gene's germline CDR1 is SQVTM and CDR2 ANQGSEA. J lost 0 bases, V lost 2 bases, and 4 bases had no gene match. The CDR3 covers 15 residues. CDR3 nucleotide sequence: TGCAGCGTTGAACTACTAGCGGAGAGCACAGATACGCAGTATTTT. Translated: CSVELLAESTDTQYF.

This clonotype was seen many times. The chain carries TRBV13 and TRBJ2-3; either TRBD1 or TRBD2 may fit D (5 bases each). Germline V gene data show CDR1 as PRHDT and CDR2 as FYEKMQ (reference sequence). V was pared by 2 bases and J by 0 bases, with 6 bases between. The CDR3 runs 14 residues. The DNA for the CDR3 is TGTGCCAGCAGCTTAAGGGACAGCACAGATACGCAGTATTTT. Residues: CASSLRDSTDTQYF.

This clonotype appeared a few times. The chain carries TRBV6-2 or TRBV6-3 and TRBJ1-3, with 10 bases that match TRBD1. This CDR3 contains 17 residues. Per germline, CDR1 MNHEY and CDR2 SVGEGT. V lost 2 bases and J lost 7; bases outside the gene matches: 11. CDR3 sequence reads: CASSYRGTGAKRNTIYF. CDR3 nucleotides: TGTGCCAGCAGTTACAGGGGGACAGGGGCGAAGCGGAACACCATATATTTT.

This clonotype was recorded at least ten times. CDR3 sequence: CASRDYTDTQYF. The CDR3 DNA is TGTGCCAGCAGGGACTACACAGATACGCAGTATTTT. The V gene is TRBV27, the J gene TRBJ2-3, with D perhaps matching TRBD2 (6 bases). This CDR3 contains 12 residues. Trimming removed 6 bases at V and 2 bases at J, with 6 bases between. Germline-derived CDR1 and CDR2 are MNHEY and SMNVEV (reference sequence).